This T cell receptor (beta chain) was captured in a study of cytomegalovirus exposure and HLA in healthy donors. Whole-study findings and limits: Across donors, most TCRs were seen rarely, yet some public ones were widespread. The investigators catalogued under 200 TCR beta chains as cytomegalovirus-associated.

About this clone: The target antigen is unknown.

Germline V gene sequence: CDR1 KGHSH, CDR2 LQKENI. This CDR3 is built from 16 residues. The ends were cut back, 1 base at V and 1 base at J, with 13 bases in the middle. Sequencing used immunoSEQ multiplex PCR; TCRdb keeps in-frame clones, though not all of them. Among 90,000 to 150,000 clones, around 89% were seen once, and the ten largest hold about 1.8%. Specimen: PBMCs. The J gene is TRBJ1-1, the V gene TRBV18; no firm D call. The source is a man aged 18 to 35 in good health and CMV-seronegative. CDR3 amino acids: CASSPLIVGENTEAFF. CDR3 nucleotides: TGTGCCAGCTCACCACTTATCGTCGGGGAGAACACTGAAGCTTTCTTT.